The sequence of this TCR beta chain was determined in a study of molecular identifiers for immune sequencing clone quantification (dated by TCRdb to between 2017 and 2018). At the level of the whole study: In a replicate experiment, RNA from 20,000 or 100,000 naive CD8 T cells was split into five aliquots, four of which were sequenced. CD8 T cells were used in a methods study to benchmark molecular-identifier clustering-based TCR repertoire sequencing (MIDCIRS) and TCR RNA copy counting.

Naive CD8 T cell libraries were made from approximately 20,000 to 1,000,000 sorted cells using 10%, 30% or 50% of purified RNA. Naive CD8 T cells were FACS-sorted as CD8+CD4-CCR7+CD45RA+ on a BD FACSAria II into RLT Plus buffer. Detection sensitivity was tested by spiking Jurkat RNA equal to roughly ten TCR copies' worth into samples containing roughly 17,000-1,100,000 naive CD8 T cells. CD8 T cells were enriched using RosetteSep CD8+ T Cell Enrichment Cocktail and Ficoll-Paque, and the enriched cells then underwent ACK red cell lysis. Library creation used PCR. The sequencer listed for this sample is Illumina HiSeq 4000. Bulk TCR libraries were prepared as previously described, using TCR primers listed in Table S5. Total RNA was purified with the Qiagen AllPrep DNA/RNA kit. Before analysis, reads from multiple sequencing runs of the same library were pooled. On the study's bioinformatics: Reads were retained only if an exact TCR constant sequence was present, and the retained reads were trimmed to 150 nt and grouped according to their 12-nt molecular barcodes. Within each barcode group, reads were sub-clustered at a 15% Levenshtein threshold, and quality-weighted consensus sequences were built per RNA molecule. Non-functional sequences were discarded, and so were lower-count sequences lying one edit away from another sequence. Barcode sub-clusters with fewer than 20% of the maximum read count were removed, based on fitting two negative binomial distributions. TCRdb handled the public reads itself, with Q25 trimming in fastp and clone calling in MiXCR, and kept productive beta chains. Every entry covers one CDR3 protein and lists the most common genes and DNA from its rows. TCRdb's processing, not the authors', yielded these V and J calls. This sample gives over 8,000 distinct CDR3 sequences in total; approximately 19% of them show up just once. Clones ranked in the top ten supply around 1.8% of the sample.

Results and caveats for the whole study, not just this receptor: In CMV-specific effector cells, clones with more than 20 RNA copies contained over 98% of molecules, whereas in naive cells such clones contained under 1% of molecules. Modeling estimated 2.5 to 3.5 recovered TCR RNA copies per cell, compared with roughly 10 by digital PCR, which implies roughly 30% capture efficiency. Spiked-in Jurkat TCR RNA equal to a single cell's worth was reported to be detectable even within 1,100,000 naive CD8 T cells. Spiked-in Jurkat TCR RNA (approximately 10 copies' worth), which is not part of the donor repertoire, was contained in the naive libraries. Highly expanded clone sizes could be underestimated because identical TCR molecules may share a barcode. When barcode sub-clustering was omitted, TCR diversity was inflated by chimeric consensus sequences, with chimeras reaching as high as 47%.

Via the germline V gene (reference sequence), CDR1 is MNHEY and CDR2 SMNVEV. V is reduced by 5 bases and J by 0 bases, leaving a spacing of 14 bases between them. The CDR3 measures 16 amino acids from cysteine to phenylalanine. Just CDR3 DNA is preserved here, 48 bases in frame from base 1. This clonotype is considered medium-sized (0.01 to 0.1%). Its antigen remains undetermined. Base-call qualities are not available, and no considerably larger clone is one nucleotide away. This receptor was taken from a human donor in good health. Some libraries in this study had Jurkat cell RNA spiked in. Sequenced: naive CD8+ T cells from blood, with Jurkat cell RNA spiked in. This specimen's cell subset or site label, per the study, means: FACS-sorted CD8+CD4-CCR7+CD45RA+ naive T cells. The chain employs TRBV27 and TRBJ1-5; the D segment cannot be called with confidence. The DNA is TGTGCCAGCAGTCCCAGCATCGGGGATAGCAATCAGCCCCAGCATTTT. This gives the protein CASSPSIGDSNQPQHF.